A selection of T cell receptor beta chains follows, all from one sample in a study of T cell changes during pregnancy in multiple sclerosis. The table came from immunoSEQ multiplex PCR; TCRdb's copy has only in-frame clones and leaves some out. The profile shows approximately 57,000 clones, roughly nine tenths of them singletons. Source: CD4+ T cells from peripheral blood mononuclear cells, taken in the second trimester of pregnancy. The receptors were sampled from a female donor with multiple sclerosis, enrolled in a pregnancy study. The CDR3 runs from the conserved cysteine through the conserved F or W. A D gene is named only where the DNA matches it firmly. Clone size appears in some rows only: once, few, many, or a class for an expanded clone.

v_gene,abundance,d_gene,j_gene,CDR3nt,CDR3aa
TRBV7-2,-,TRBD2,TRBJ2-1,TGTGCCAGCAGCTCCGCCGGGACTAGCGGTCTAGGGAATGAGCAGTTCTTC,CASSSAGTSGLGNEQFF
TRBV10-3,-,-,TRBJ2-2,TGTGCCATCAGTGGCCGGAGGACCGGAGGCGGGGAGCTGTTTTTT,CAISGRRTGGGELFF
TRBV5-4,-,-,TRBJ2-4,TGTGCCAGCACCGATCTAGGGGGAGGGGACATTCAGTACTTC,CASTDLGGGDIQYF
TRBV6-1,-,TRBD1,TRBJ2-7,TGTGCCAGCAGGATTGGACAGGGCTTGAACGAGCAGTACTTC,CASRIGQGLNEQYF
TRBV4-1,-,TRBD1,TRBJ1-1,TGCGCCAGCAGAAGGGAGGGGACAGGGGGCTCGAGAGCTTTCTTT,CASRREGTGGSRAFF
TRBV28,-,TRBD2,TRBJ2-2,TGTGCCAGCAGTTTATTAGCGGGAGGGCCTTCTAAGGAGCTGTTTTTT,CASSLLAGGPSKELFF
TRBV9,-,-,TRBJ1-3,TGTGCCAGCAGCGTAGCAGGGGCCCTCTCTGGAAACACCATATATTTT,CASSVAGALSGNTIYF
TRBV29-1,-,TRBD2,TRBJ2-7,TGCAGCGTTTCGACTAGCGGCTCCACCTACGAGCAGTACTTC,CSVSTSGSTYEQYF
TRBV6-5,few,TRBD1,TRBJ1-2,TGTGCCAGCAGTTTTGAGGGGGCAGACTATGGCTACACCTTC,CASSFEGADYGYTF
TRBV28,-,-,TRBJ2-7,TGTGCCAGCAGTTCCCGACGAACGGGCTCCTACGAGCAGTACTTC,CASSSRRTGSYEQYF
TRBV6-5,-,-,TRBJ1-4,TGTGCCAGCAGCTACGGGCGAATGGAAAAACTGTTTTTT,CASSYGRMEKLFF
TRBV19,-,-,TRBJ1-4,TGTGCCAGTAGTCTTGGACTCGACACTAATGAAAAACTGTTTTTT,CASSLGLDTNEKLFF
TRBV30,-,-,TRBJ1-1,TGTGCCTGGAGTCGTTGGGGCTCCTCCTTGGGAGGGACTGAAGCTTTCTTT,CAWSRWGSSLGGTEAFF
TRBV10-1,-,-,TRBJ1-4,TGCGCCAGCAGTGAGTCCGTAGATGAAAAACTGTTTTTT,CASSESVDEKLFF
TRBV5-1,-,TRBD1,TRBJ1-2,TGCGCCAGCAGCTTGAGTTCAGGGGGTCTGTCTTCGGGTGGCTACACCTTC,CASSLSSGGLSSGGYTF
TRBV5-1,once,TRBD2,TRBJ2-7,TGCGCCAGCAGCGGGGGACTAGCGGGGGTTTTCTCCTACGAGCAGTACTTC,CASSGGLAGVFSYEQYF
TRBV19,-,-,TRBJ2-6,TGTGCCAGTAGTATGGGGCAGCTCGGGGCCAACGTCCTGACTTTC,CASSMGQLGANVLTF
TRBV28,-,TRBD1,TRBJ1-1,TGTGCCAGCAGCCCGTCGGGACAGGGGGGTACTGAAGCTTTCTTT,CASSPSGQGGTEAFF
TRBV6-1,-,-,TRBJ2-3,TGTGCCAGCAGTGCCCGGCCAATCCCAGGTACGCAGTATTTT,CASSARPIPGTQYF
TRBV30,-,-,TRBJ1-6,TGTGCCTGGACCCGGGTCTCCTATAATTCACCCCTCCACTTT,CAWTRVSYNSPLHF
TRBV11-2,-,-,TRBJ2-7,TGTGCCAGCAGCTGGACAGACACCTACGAGCAGTACTTC,CASSWTDTYEQYF
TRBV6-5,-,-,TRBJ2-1,TGTGCCAGCAGTTCTGACAGTTACAATGAGCAGTTCTTC,CASSSDSYNEQFF
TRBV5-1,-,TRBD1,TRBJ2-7,TGCGCCAGCAGCTTGTGGGCGAACGGACAGGGAAGGGTCTACGAGCAGTACTTC,CASSLWANGQGRVYEQYF
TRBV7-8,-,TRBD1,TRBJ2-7,TGTGCCAGCAGCTTGAACAGGGGGCTCGACGAGCAGTACTTC,CASSLNRGLDEQYF
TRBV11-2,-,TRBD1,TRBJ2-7,TGTGCCAGCAGCTTAGGTCCGGGGACAGACTACGAGCAGTACTTC,CASSLGPGTDYEQYF
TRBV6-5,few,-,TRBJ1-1,TGTGCCAGCAGCTCCCCCAACACTGAAGCTTTCTTT,CASSSPNTEAFF
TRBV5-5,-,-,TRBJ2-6,TGTGCCAGTAGTGTCTCTGGGGCCAACGTCCTGACTTTC,CASSVSGANVLTF
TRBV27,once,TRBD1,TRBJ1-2,TGTGCCAGCAGTCTCAGGGGGCTCACACGGGCTGACGGCTACACCTTC,CASSLRGLTRADGYTF
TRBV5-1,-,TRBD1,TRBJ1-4,TGCGCCAGCAGCCAAATTGGGGTATCCGGGACAGGGTTTGAAAAACTGTTTTTT,CASSQIGVSGTGFEKLFF
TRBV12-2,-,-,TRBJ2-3,TGTGCAAGTCGCTTACAGGGCACAGATACGCAGTATTTT,CASRLQGTDTQYF
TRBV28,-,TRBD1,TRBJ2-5,TGTGCCAGCAGTTCCCACCGACAGGGGAAAGAGACCCAGTACTTC,CASSSHRQGKETQYF
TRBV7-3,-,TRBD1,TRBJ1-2,TGTGCCAGCAGCCGAGGACAGGGTGATGGCTACACCTTC,CASSRGQGDGYTF
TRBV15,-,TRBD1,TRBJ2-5,TGTGCCACCAGCAGGGACAGGGGAAGGGTCGGGACCCAGTACTTC,CATSRDRGRVGTQYF
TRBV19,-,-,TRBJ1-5,TGTGCCAGTAGTATCGGGTCGTCTAGCAATCAGCCCCAGCATTTT,CASSIGSSSNQPQHF
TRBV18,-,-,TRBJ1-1,TGTGCCAGCTCACCCGACCGGGGCACTGAAGCTTTCTTT,CASSPDRGTEAFF
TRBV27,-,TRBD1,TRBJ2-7,TGTGCCACAGGGATGACAGGGCACTCCTCCTACGAGCAGTACTTC,CATGMTGHSSYEQYF
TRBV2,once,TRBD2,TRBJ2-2,TGTGCCAGCGGGTCAGCGGGAGGGCCGCGGACCGGGGAGCTGTTTTTT,CASGSAGGPRTGELFF
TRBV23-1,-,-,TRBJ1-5,TGCGCCAGCAGTCAGGTCGGTCATAGCAATCAGCCCCAGCATTTT,CASSQVGHSNQPQHF
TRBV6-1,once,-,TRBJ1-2,TGTGCCAGCAGTGAACGGGCGGGGGGGAACTATGGCTACACCTTC,CASSERAGGNYGYTF
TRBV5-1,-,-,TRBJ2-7,-,CASSSSLGSSYEQYF
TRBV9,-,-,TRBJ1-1,TGTGCCAGCAGCGTAGGTCACCGACAGGCCACTGAAGCTTTCTTT,CASSVGHRQATEAFF
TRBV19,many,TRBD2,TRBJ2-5,TGTGCCAGTAGTCCCGGTAGCGGGTACCAAGAGACCCAGTACTTC,CASSPGSGYQETQYF
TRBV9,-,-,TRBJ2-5,TGTGCCAGCAGCGTATCCTCAGTCCATCAAGAGACCCAGTACTTC,CASSVSSVHQETQYF
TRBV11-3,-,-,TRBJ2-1,TGTGCCAGCAGCCGCCGGGACAACGAGCAGTTCTTC,CASSRRDNEQFF
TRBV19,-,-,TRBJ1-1,TGTGCCAGTAGGCCGCTGAACGGGGCTGAAGCTTTCTTT,CASRPLNGAEAFF
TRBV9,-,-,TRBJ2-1,TGTGCCAGCAGCGTAGTAGGGGCCTACAATGAGCAGTTCTTC,CASSVVGAYNEQFF
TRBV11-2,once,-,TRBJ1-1,TGTGCCAGCAGCTTAGACTTCGGCACTGAAGCTTTCTTT,CASSLDFGTEAFF
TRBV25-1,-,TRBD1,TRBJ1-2,TGTGCCAGCAGTGAATGGGCAGGGGGCGATTCCCGATACACCTTC,CASSEWAGGDSRYTF
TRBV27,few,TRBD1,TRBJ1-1,TGTGCCAGCAGCAAAACAGGGGTTCGGAACACTGAAGCTTTCTTT,CASSKTGVRNTEAFF
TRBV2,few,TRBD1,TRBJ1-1,TGTGCCAGCAGGACAGGGGGCGGCACTGAAGCTTTCTTT,CASRTGGGTEAFF
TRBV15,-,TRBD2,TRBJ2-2,TGTGCCACCAGTGGGACTAGGGAGGCCGGGGAGCTGTTTTTT,CATSGTREAGELFF